Presented here are 23 T cell receptor beta chains from one specimen sequenced in a study of tumor-infiltrating lymphocytes in primary liver carcinoma. Unsorted bulk tissue (about 19-33 mg) underwent RNA and DNA co-extraction. Constant-region priming of about 500 ng total RNA yielded TCR beta cDNA. Researchers made the TCR beta libraries by running three nested multiplex PCR rounds with slightly modified ARM-PCR. The first two PCR rounds used TRBV1-TRBV30 primers with a Cbeta primer, around 10 cycles each. One entry per CDR3 protein results from TCRdb running MiXCR on the multiplex PCR reads. The data show about 190,000 distinct CDR3 sequences, around 81% seen once. Source material: tumor tissue from primary liver carcinoma. Every receptor here comes from a man in his forties or fifties with primary liver carcinoma and hepatitis B virus infection.

A word on this clonotype: Without the conserved terminal phenylalanine or tryptophan, this CDR3 likely stems from a read error. The DNA is omitted, as the CDR3 cannot be located on it reliably, and the CDR3 follows TCRdb's listing. This sequence joins TRBV6-5 and TRBJ2-1; the D call of TRBD1 is as the table states it, not checked on the DNA. Germline CDR1 and CDR2: MNHEY and SVGAGI. The CDR3 length equals 15 residues, ends included. CDR3 sequence: CASSYGAGASNEQLV.

Notes on this clonotype: Compared with germline, one end of the junction differs, possibly owing to a read error. This chain links TRBV28 with TRBJ2-7; tentative D call: TRBD1 (6 bases). The CDR3 consists of 14 residues. In germline, CDR1 is MDHEN, CDR2 SYDVKM. For the CDR3, the DNA is TGTGCCAGCAGTTTAAGACAGGTATCATACGGGCAGTACTTC. Encoded protein: CASSLRQVSYGQYF. Full variable domain (remainder filled in from reference TRBV28 and TRBJ2-7): DVKVTQSSRYLVKRTGEKVFLECVQDMDHENMFWYRQDPGLGLRLIYFSYDVKMKEKGDIPEGYSVSREKKERFSLILESASTNQTSMYLCASSLRQVSYGQYFGPGTRLTVT.

This chain links TRBV6-2 or TRBV6-3 with TRBJ2-5; D remains ambiguous. V dropped 5 bases and J dropped 2 bases, with 15 bases sitting between them. Per germline, CDR1 MNHEY and CDR2 SVGEGT. The CDR3 totals 15 residues. The CDR3 protein is CASSPEQRRQETQYF. CDR3 sequence (DNA): TGTGCCAGCAGTCCGGAACAGAGACGACAAGAGACCCAGTACTTC.

This clonotype appeared a few times. One end of the junction fails to match germline, which may point to a read error. This chain links TRBV29-1 with TRBJ1-1, with D possibly being TRBD1 (6 bases). The CDR3 is 10 amino acids. CDR1 is SQVTM and CDR2 is ANQGSEA in the germline V gene. In nucleotides, the CDR3 is TGCAGTGTGGGGGACACTGAAGTTTTCTTT. This gives the protein CSVGDTEVFF.

The J gene is TRBJ2-6, the V gene TRBV6-2 or TRBV6-3; tentative D call: TRBD1 (5 bases). Trimming cost V 7 bases and J 16 bases, with 32 bases left between them. CDR3 length: 17 amino acids. The germline V gene encodes CDR1 MNHEY and CDR2 SVGEGT. CDR3 sequence: CASISGRGLPGASVLTF. The DNA of the CDR3 is TGTGCCAGCATCTCCGGAAGGGGTTTACCTGGGGCCAGCGTACTGACTTTC.

About this clonotype itself: The junction and the germline gene differ at one end; a read error may be behind it. The V and J genes are TRBV5-4 and TRBJ2-5, with a tentative D call TRBD1 (6 bases). This CDR3 spans 15 amino acids. CDR1 and CDR2 from the germline V gene are SGHNT and YYREEE (reference sequence). CDR3 loop: CASSLNRDAQETQYF. CDR3 coding DNA: TGTGCTAGCAGCTTGAACAGGGACGCCCAAGAGACCCAGTACTTC.

Of note for this clonotype: The junction shows a germline mismatch at one end, possibly a read error. The chain uses TRBV29-1 and TRBJ2-2, with D maybe TRBD2 (5 bases). Germline lookup yields CDR1 SQVTM and CDR2 ANQGSEA. This CDR3 is built from 11 residues. CDR3 sequence reads: CSVGLSGELFF. Here the CDR3 DNA reads TGCAGCGTTGGACTCTCCGGGGAGCTTTTTTTT.

This clonotype was detected once. The V gene is TRBV4-1, the J gene TRBJ1-3; D not certain. CDR3 length: 15 residues. The germline V gene encodes CDR1 MGHRA and CDR2 YSYEKL. V was shortened by 9 bases and J by 2 bases, with 17 bases between the two germline ends. The CDR3 here is CASSPTVGTGNTIYF. CDR3 in DNA: TGCGCCAGTAGTCCTACAGTGGGTACTGGAAACACCATATATTTT.

This clonotype was recorded many times. The chain has TRBV6-6 and TRBJ1-6; 8 bases line up with TRBD1. V lost 7 bases and J lost 9; bases outside the gene matches: 8. Germline CDR1 is MNHNY and CDR2 is SVGAGI (reference sequence). There are 14 residues in the CDR3. CDR3 sequence (DNA): TGTGCCAGCACCCACACAGGGGGAAGTTCACCCCTCCACTTT. Encoded protein: CASTHTGGSSPLHF.

Points on this clonotype: Because the CDR3 is missing its conserved closing phenylalanine or tryptophan, this is likely a read error. The chain couples TRBV11-2 to TRBJ2-6, with 8 bases lining up with TRBD1. The CDR3 length is 21 residues. V trimming: 5 bases; J trimming: 0 bases; junction bases outside the gene matches: 18. The germline V gene has CDR1 SGHAT and CDR2 FQNNGV. In DNA, the CDR3 is TGTGCCAGCAGCATGTGGGGAGACAGGGGCATCTCCCTCTCTGGGGCCAACGTCCTGACTTTA. It translates to CASSMWGDRGISLSGANVLTL.

CDR3 DNA sequence: TGTGCCAGCAGTGAAAAGGTGACGGGATTTTCGGAGCTGTTTTTT. Translation: CASSEKVTGFSELFF. The V and J genes are TRBV2 and TRBJ2-2; possibly TRBD2 for D (5 bases). Germline CDR1 is SNHLY and CDR2 is FYNNEI. V gave up 2 bases and J gave up 10 bases, with 17 bases separating them. This CDR3 has 15 amino acids.

The J gene is TRBJ2-7, the V gene TRBV6-5, with 7 nucleotides matching TRBD1. J was trimmed by 5 bases and V by 8 bases; bases with no gene match: 12. This CDR3 is built from 14 residues. Germline CDR1 MNHEY, CDR2 SVGAGI. The CDR3 loop is CASAQSGTAHEQYF. The CDR3 region has the DNA TGTGCCAGCGCTCAAAGTGGGACAGCCCACGAGCAGTACTTC.

The chain carries TRBV29-1 and TRBJ2-5, with 10 bases aligning to TRBD2. CDR3 length: 15 amino acids. Germline CDR1 and CDR2: SQVTM and ANQGSEA. The CDR3 region has the DNA TGCAGTGTTCGGGCTAGCGGGAGTTGGGCAAAGACCCAGTACTTC. Translated: CSVRASGSWAKTQYF.

The chain is built from TRBV11-1 and TRBJ2-1; D may correspond to TRBD1 or TRBD2 (5 bases each). Germline V gives CDR1 SGHAT, CDR2 FQDESV (reference sequence). Trimming pared 3 bases from V and 13 bases from J, leaving 22 bases between. The CDR3 extends over 15 amino acids. The CDR3 reads CASSFQGPLDDAQFF. The CDR3 nucleotides read TGTGCCAGCAGCTTCCAGGGACCGCTGGACGATGCTCAGTTCTTC.

To note about this clonotype: Its ends do not fully match the called genes, so a read error is possible. The chain couples TRBV7-9 to TRBJ2-2; tentative D call: TRBD1 (5 bases). This CDR3 comprises 16 residues. Germline-derived CDR1 and CDR2 are SEHNR and FQNEAQ (reference sequence). This chain's CDR3 is CASNLVLQGLTWELFF. Written as DNA, the CDR3 is TGTGCCAGCAACTTAGTTCTTCAGGGTTTGACCTGGGAGCTGTTTTTT.

This clonotype was found a few times. At one of its ends the junction is not consistent with the germline gene, which may arise from a read error. The chain recombines TRBV5-4 with TRBJ2-2; 7 bases fit TRBD2. CDR3 length: 15 residues. Germline assignment: CDR1 SGHNT and CDR2 YYREEE (reference sequence). Here the CDR3 reads CASSWDYFSTGDLFF. The CDR3 bases are TGTGCCAGCAGCTGGGACTACTTCAGCACCGGGGATCTGTTTTTT.

This clonotype was seen a handful of times. The genes are TRBV7-2 and TRBJ2-5; the match to TRBD1 covers 7 bases. The CDR3 spans 13 residues. Germline CDR1 reads SGHTA; CDR2 reads FQGNSA. Germline trimming cut 5 bases from V and 4 bases from J; bases unmatched to any gene: 4. As DNA, the CDR3 is TGTGCCAGCAGCCCGACAGGGCCAGAGACCCAGTACTTC. Protein: CASSPTGPETQYF.

The rearrangement uses TRBV11-1 and TRBJ2-7, with a tentative D call TRBD2 (6 bases). This CDR3 has 13 amino acids. Germline loops: CDR1 SGHAT, CDR2 FQDESV (reference sequence). Trimming removed 6 bases at V and 13 bases at J, with 22 bases between. The CDR3 nucleotides are TGTGCCAGCAGTTCCTCGCGGGGTGACGAACAATACTTC. Translating it yields CASSSSRGDEQYF.

Concerning this clonotype itself: The final CDR3 position lacks the conserved phenylalanine or tryptophan, pointing to a likely read error. The genes are TRBV14 and TRBJ2-1; 9 nucleotides align to TRBD1. CDR3 size: 14 residues. From germline, CDR1 is SGHDN and CDR2 FVKESK. CDR3 sequence reads: CASSRQGGYNEQFI. DNA of the CDR3: TGTGCCAGCAGCCGACAGGGGGGGTACAACGAGCAGTTCATC.

Concerning this clonotype: The junction departs from the called germline gene at one end, perhaps through a read error. The chain couples TRBV11-2 to TRBJ2-3; 7 bases are shared with TRBD2. This CDR3 spans 15 amino acids. Germline V gives CDR1 SGHAT, CDR2 FQNNGV. The CDR3 protein is CANSLEWTRTDTQYF. CDR3 bases: TGTGCCAACAGCTTAGAGTGGACTAGGACAGATACGCAGTATTTT.

For this clonotype: Given the absence of the conserved phenylalanine or tryptophan at the CDR3 end, a read error is likely. This sequence joins TRBV29-1 and TRBJ2-3, with D possibly being TRBD1 or TRBD2 (6 bases each). Germline V lookup: CDR1 SQVTM, CDR2 ANQGSEA. The V end lost 7 bases, the J end lost 4 bases, and 18 bases lay between the germline ends. This CDR3 region has 14 residues. CDR3 residues: CSATGVGAADTQYS. CDR3 bases: TGCAGCGCAACGGGAGTGGGGGCAGCAGATACGCAGTATTCT.

Turning to this clonotype: Its ends do not fully match the called genes, so a read error is possible. This CDR3 reads CASSSTGTPRAPEKYF. Here the CDR3 DNA reads TGTGCCAGCAGTTCCACTGGGACTCCCAGGGCGCCCGAGAAGTACTTC. The V and J genes are TRBV28 and TRBJ2-7; maybe TRBD2 (6 bases). The CDR3 is 16 residues long. The germline gives CDR1 MDHEN, CDR2 SYDVKM.

CDR3 protein: CASTLGLASTYNEQFF. CDR3 bases: TGTGCCAGCACCTTGGGACTGGCCAGCACCTACAATGAGCAGTTCTTC. This chain connects TRBV11-1 to TRBJ2-1, with D perhaps matching TRBD2 (6 bases). Germline V CDR1 and CDR2: SGHAT, FQDESV (reference sequence). Trimming removed 7 bases from V and 2 bases from J, with 18 bases in between. The CDR3 contains 16 residues. Full variable domain (rest looked up from reference TRBV11-1 and TRBJ2-1): EAEVAQSPRYKITEKSQAVAFWCDPISGHATLYWYRQILGQGPELLVQFQDESVVDDSQLPKDRFSAERLKGVDSTLKIQPAELGDSAMYLCASTLGLASTYNEQFFGPGTRLTVL.